These 11 T cell receptor beta chains were all obtained from the same sample, sequenced in a study of cytomegalovirus exposure and HLA in healthy donors. With 60 Vbeta and 13 Jbeta primers, the PCR was carried out. Sequencing used immunoSEQ multiplex PCR; TCRdb keeps in-frame clones, though not all of them. The sample contains around 150,000 clones, roughly 80% of which appear only once. The specimen sequenced was PBMCs. The receptor set was obtained from a woman in her 30s in good health and CMV-seropositive.

J is TRBJ1-2 and V is TRBV4-3; D unclear. This CDR3 comprises 16 residues. V lost 2 bases to trimming and J lost 3 bases, with 16 bases between them. From germline, CDR1 is LGHNA and CDR2 YSLEER. Here the CDR3 DNA reads TGCGCCAGCAGCCAACAGCACTATGAGAACTACTATGGCTACACCTTC. Amino acids: CASSQQHYENYYGYTF.

Only one count was recorded for this clone. Sequence at one end of the junction differs from germline and may be a read error. The gene calls are TRBV7-9 and TRBJ1-5; no clear D. The germline gives CDR1 SEHNR, CDR2 FQNEAQ (reference sequence). There are 14 residues in the CDR3. CDR3: CSSSFGGIGQPQHF. As DNA, the CDR3 is TGTTCCAGCAGCTTCGGAGGGATAGGCCAGCCCCAGCATTTT.

This chain connects TRBV4-3 to TRBJ1-2; 9 nucleotides align to TRBD1. The CDR3 has 18 residues. Germline V gene sequence: CDR1 LGHNA, CDR2 YSLEER. V trimming: 0 bases; J trimming: 2 bases; junction bases outside the gene matches: 10. In DNA form, the CDR3 reads TGCGCCAGCAGCCAAGAGCCGGACAGGGGCTTGGGGAACTATGGCTACACCTTC. It codes for CASSQEPDRGLGNYGYTF.

The chain is built from TRBV2 and TRBJ2-1, with TRBD2 matching 12 bases. Losses at the gene ends were 6 bases for V and 9 bases for J; bases not matched to a gene: 9. The CDR3 consists of 15 residues. The germline V gene encodes CDR1 SNHLY and CDR2 FYNNEI. As DNA, the CDR3 is TGTGCCAGCAGGATATCTAGCGGGGGGGCCGGTGAGCAGTTCTTC. It specifies CASRISSGGAGEQFF.

The CDR3 DNA reads as TGCGCCAGCAGCCAAGATTTGGGAGGGGATGTTGGCTACACCTTC. Its protein product is CASSQDLGGDVGYTF. This chain uses TRBV4-3 with TRBJ1-2; D may be TRBD1 (5 bases). V shed 0 bases and J shed 7 bases, with 15 bases lying between them. The germline V gene has CDR1 LGHNA and CDR2 YSLEER. This CDR3 is built from 15 residues.

This chain uses TRBV7-2 with TRBJ2-4, with 7 bases identical to TRBD2. V lost 3 bases to trimming and J lost 8 bases; unmatched junction nucleotides: 10. The CDR3 has 15 amino acids. CDR1 and CDR2 (germline): SGHTA, FQGNSA. In nucleotides, the CDR3 is TGTGCCAGCAGCTTGACGCGGGGTGGGGGGGACATTCAGTACTTC. This encodes CASSLTRGGGDIQYF. The variable domain in full, completed from reference TRBV7-2 and TRBJ2-4, reads GAGVSQSPSNKVTEKGKDVELRCDPISGHTALYWYRQSLGQGLEFLIYFQGNSAPDKSGLPSDRFSAERTGGSVSTLTIQRTQQEDSAVYLCASSLTRGGGDIQYFGAGTRLSVL.

A remark on this clone: The same CDR3 arises from other DNA sequences in this sample as well. The V and J genes are TRBV11-3 and TRBJ1-2, with 7 bases fitting TRBD1. The CDR3 consists of 13 residues. CDR1 is SGHNT and CDR2 is YENEEA in the germline V gene. V lost 4 bases to trimming and J lost 8 bases; unmatched junction nucleotides: 7. The CDR3 DNA sequence: TGTGCCAGCAGCTATGCAGGGGGTAGCGGCTACACCTTC. Amino acid sequence: CASSYAGGSGYTF.

This chain links TRBV6-5 with TRBJ2-7; D is possibly TRBD2 (6 bases). CDR3 length equals 16 residues. CDR1 is MNHEY, CDR2 SVGAGI, per germline. Trimming shortened V by 0 bases and J by 4 bases, and 16 bases separated the two germline ends. CDR3 residues: CASSYSKLRGTYEQYF. CDR3 nucleotide sequence: TGTGCCAGCAGTTACTCCAAGCTGCGGGGTACTTACGAGCAGTACTTC.

The J gene is TRBJ2-7, the V gene TRBV7-2; 7 bases fit TRBD2. Germline V gene data show CDR1 as SGHTA and CDR2 as FQGNSA. The CDR3 is 15 amino acids. The trim removed 4 bases at V and 0 bases at J, leaving 6 bases unmatched. The CDR3 DNA follows: TGTGCCAGCAGCTACCGGGGAGGGAGCTCCTACGAGCAGTACTTC. This sequence encodes CASSYRGGSSYEQYF.

Notes on this clone: In the same sample, other DNA sequences code for this CDR3. This sequence joins TRBV7-2 and TRBJ2-5; 7 bases line up with TRBD1. The CDR3 consists of 14 residues. In germline, CDR1 is SGHTA, CDR2 FQGNSA. Trimming took 1 base from V and 1 from J; bases not matched to a gene: 0. CDR3 amino acids: CASSLGQGQETQYF. The CDR3 DNA sequence: TGTGCCAGCAGCTTAGGACAGGGCCAAGAGACCCAGTACTTC.

V usage is TRBV2 and J usage is TRBJ1-1; 7 nucleotides agree with TRBD1. V dropped 6 bases and J dropped 4; count of bases not matched to a gene: 8. CDR1 is SNHLY and CDR2 is FYNNEI in the germline V gene. CDR3 length: 14 amino acids. CDR3 in amino acids: CASRQDRDSTEAFF. CDR3 DNA sequence: TGTGCCAGCAGACAAGACAGGGATTCCACTGAAGCTTTCTTT.